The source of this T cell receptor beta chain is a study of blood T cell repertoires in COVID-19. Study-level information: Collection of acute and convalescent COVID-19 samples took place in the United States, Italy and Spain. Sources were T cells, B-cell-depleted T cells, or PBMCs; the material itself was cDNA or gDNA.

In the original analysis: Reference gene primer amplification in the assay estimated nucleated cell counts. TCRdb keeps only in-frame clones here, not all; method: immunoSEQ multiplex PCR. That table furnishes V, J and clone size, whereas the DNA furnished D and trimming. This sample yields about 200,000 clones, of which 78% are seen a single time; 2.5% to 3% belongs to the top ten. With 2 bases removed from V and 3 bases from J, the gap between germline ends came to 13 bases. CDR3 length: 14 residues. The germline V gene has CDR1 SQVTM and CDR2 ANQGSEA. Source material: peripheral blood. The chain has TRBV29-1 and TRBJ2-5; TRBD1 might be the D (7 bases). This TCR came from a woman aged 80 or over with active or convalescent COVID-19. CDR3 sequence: CSVERRGQEETQYF. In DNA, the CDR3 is TGCAGCGTTGAACGGAGGGGGCAGGAAGAGACCCAGTACTTC.